This is a list of T cell receptor beta chains from one sample in a study of lymphopenia after photon versus proton radiotherapy. The table came from immunoSEQ multiplex PCR; TCRdb's copy has only in-frame clones and leaves some out. Found here are tens of thousands of clones, approximately 84% of them singletons; the top ten hold around 1.9%. Sample: peripheral blood, taken from a patient treated with proton-based radiotherapy. These receptors came from a man in his fifties or sixties with pancreatic cancer. Each CDR3 is given with its conserved first and last residue. Fields, in order: V gene, J gene, clone size, D gene, CDR3 protein, CDR3 DNA. The D gene is left open where the match is weak. The size of a clone is reported for some rows only, either as once, few or many, or as a class for expanded clones.

>TRBV30|TRBJ2-3|-|TRBD1
CAWTRGQADTQYF
TGTGCCTGGACCAGGGGGCAGGCAGATACGCAGTATTTT
>TRBV19|TRBJ1-5|-|-
CASRPTSNQPQHF
TGTGCCAGTCGACCGACTAGCAATCAGCCCCAGCATTTT
>TRBV15|TRBJ1-4|-|-
CATGAVGYEKLFF
TGTGCCACCGGGGCGGTTGGTTATGAAAAACTGTTTTTT
>TRBV4-3|TRBJ2-3|-|-
CASSQATDTQYF
TGCGCCAGCAGCCAAGCAACAGATACGCAGTATTTT
>TRBV7-2|TRBJ2-2|-|TRBD2
CASSLVLAGTGELFF
TGTGCCAGCAGCTTAGTCCTAGCGGGAACCGGGGAGCTGTTTTTT
>TRBV28|TRBJ1-5|few|-
CASSFGRGNQPQHF
TGTGCCAGCAGTTTCGGCAGGGGCAATCAGCCCCAGCATTTT
>TRBV10-3|TRBJ1-1|-|-
CAISEYPNTEAFF
TGTGCCATCAGTGAGTACCCGAACACTGAAGCTTTCTTT
>TRBV5-6|TRBJ1-2|-|-
CASRPFGGVNYGYTF
TGTGCCAGCAGACCCTTTGGGGGGGTTAACTATGGCTACACCTTC
>TRBV19|TRBJ2-1|-|TRBD1
CASSGGQVYNEQFF
TGTGCCAGTAGTGGCGGACAGGTCTACAATGAGCAGTTCTTC
>TRBV15|TRBJ1-2|-|-
CATSRDGRGYTF
TGTGCCACCAGCAGAGATGGACGGGGCTACACCTTC
>TRBV7-2|TRBJ2-3|-|TRBD2
CASSLWREPDTQYF
TGTGCCAGCAGCTTATGGCGGGAGCCAGATACGCAGTATTTT
>TRBV18|TRBJ2-1|-|-
CASSPSSPNEQFF
TGTGCCAGCTCACCATCAAGTCCCAATGAGCAGTTCTTC
>TRBV6-5|TRBJ1-5|-|-
CASSPTVAPVWPQHF
TGTGCCAGCAGCCCCACAGTTGCCCCGGTGTGGCCCCAGCATTTT
>TRBV7-9|TRBJ1-5|once|TRBD1
CASSRDRGVRGDQPQHF
TGTGCCAGCAGCCGGGACAGGGGGGTAAGAGGGGATCAGCCCCAGCATTTT
>TRBV18|TRBJ2-7|-|-
CASSPPGGGRTYEQYF
TGTGCCAGCTCACCACCAGGTGGGGGGCGAACCTACGAGCAGTACTTC
>TRBV11-3|TRBJ2-2|-|-
CASSFVGASTGELFF
TGTGCCAGCAGCTTCGTGGGGGCGAGCACCGGGGAGCTGTTTTTT
>TRBV28|TRBJ1-5|-|TRBD1
CASSLGDRVYSNQPQHF
TGTGCCAGCAGTTTAGGGGACAGGGTCTATAGCAATCAGCCCCAGCATTTT
>TRBV5-5|TRBJ1-5|-|-
CASSLVQAGVPQPQHF
TGTGCCAGCAGCTTGGTGCAGGCTGGGGTCCCTCAGCCCCAGCATTTT
>TRBV19|TRBJ2-3|-|TRBD1
CASSMGQKTDTQYF
TGTGCCAGTAGTATGGGACAGAAGACAGATACGCAGTATTTT
>TRBV9|TRBJ2-5|-|TRBD1
CASSVRTGSLPYQETQYF
TGTGCCAGCAGCGTCAGGACAGGGTCCCTCCCGTACCAAGAGACCCAGTACTTC
>TRBV2|TRBJ2-1|-|TRBD2
CASRDVAGGPDFYEQFF
TGTGCCAGCAGAGACGTAGCGGGAGGGCCCGACTTTTATGAGCAGTTCTTC
>TRBV4-2|TRBJ2-3|few|-
CASSQDLGVGGDTQYF
TGTGCCAGCAGCCAAGATCTGGGGGTGGGAGGAGATACGCAGTATTTT
>TRBV5-3|TRBJ2-7|once|TRBD1
CARSFLIGQGANPYEQYF
TGTGCCAGAAGCTTTCTGATCGGACAGGGGGCAAATCCCTACGAGCAGTACTTC
>TRBV7-9|TRBJ2-5|-|-
CASSSRSGETQYF
TGTGCCAGCAGCTCGAGGAGCGGGGAGACCCAGTACTTC
>TRBV11-1|TRBJ2-1|-|-
CASSYLRYNEQFF
TGTGCCAGCAGCTACCTTCGGTACAATGAGCAGTTCTTC
>TRBV11-3|TRBJ2-1|-|TRBD2
CASSLVPRGSGRVLNEQFF
TGTGCCAGCAGCTTAGTTCCCCGGGGTAGCGGGAGGGTACTGAATGAGCAGTTCTTC
>TRBV7-9|TRBJ2-5|-|TRBD1
CASSRLTGMGQGETQYF
TGTGCCAGCAGCCGCCTAACTGGGATGGGACAGGGGGAGACCCAGTACTTC
>TRBV19|TRBJ2-7|-|-
CASSIGGSEQYF
TGTGCCAGTAGTATCGGCGGGTCTGAGCAGTACTTC
>TRBV10-2|TRBJ2-7|-|-
CASSEYGGPSEEQYF
TGCGCCAGCAGTGAGTATGGGGGACCGTCGGAGGAGCAGTACTTC
>TRBV9|TRBJ2-3|-|-
CASSATGTSTDTQYF
TGTGCCAGCAGCGCAACCGGGACTAGCACAGATACGCAGTATTTT
>TRBV7-2|TRBJ2-7|few|TRBD1
CASSFDRGSYEQYF
TGTGCCAGCAGCTTCGACAGGGGCTCCTACGAGCAGTACTTC
>TRBV28|TRBJ2-3|-|-
CASTVNTDTQYF
TGTGCCAGCACCGTAAACACAGATACGCAGTATTTT
>TRBV11-3|TRBJ1-1|-|TRBD1
CASSLGGTGFGGTEAFF
TGTGCCAGCAGCTTAGGAGGGACAGGGTTCGGGGGCACTGAAGCTTTCTTT
>TRBV11-1|TRBJ2-7|-|TRBD2
CASSGRTSGSHTQTYEQYF
TGTGCCAGCAGCGGACGGACTAGCGGGAGTCACACCCAAACCTACGAGCAGTACTTC
>TRBV28|TRBJ2-3|-|TRBD1
CASSSALGTGSSTDTQYF
TGTGCCAGCAGTTCCGCGCTTGGGACAGGGAGTTCCACAGATACGCAGTATTTT
>TRBV4-1|TRBJ2-3|-|-
CASRKTGTTTDTQYF
TGCGCCAGCAGGAAGACCGGGACCACGACAGATACGCAGTATTTT
>TRBV5-8|TRBJ1-1|few|-
CASSILSGDLAFF
TGTGCCAGCAGCATCTTATCAGGGGATTTAGCTTTCTTT
>TRBV2|TRBJ1-2|-|-
CASSVWGLEYGYTF
TGTGCCAGCAGTGTTTGGGGACTGGAATATGGCTACACCTTC
>TRBV5-4|TRBJ2-5|-|-
CASSLVPQETQYF
TGTGCCAGCAGCTTGGTCCCCCAAGAGACCCAGTACTTC
>TRBV15|TRBJ1-4|-|TRBD1
CATSSNPGGTMGKLFF
TGTGCCACCAGCAGCAACCCAGGGGGGACAATGGGAAAACTGTTTTTT
>TRBV5-1|TRBJ2-5|-|-
CASSLAMAETQYF
TGCGCCAGCAGCTTGGCCATGGCGGAGACCCAGTACTTC
>TRBV27|TRBJ1-4|-|TRBD1
CASSSGQGTTNEKLFF
TGTGCCAGCAGTTCCGGACAGGGAACAACTAATGAAAAACTGTTTTTT
>TRBV5-4|TRBJ2-3|-|-
CASSLDGSSGDTQYF
TGTGCCAGCAGCTTGGATGGTAGCTCCGGAGATACGCAGTATTTT